This T cell receptor beta chain was found in a study of chemoradiotherapy in HPV16-positive cancers. A few counts support this clone. This table comes from immunoSEQ multiplex PCR, and its TCRdb copy is limited to in-frame clones, with some not included. The data contain about 32,000 clones, around 88% of them singletons. Over chemoradiotherapy, repertoires were sampled more than once. The CDR3 has 12 residues. V lost 4 bases to trimming and J lost 3 bases, with 6 bases between them. CDR1 LGHNA and CDR2 YNFKEQ come from the germline V gene. The source was blood, collected from a patient who underwent chemoradiotherapy. The receptor comes from a human donor with HPV-associated anogenital cancer. The chain uses TRBV4-2 and TRBJ1-2, with D unclear. CDR3 sequence reads: CASSPGYYGYTF. The CDR3 nucleotides read TGTGCCAGCAGCCCAGGATACTATGGCTACACCTTC.